The TCR beta chain described here comes from a study of blood T cell repertoires in COVID-19. The protocol was immunoSEQ multiplex PCR, while the TCRdb copy is restricted to in-frame clones and leaves out a portion. The repertoire holds about 240,000 clones, with roughly four fifths as singletons. Trimming cost V 2 bases and J 3 bases; bases outside gene matches: 5. The CDR3 has 14 residues. Per the germline V gene, CDR1 is SGHRS and CDR2 is YFSETQ. Sequenced material: peripheral blood. J is TRBJ2-7 and V is TRBV5-1; TRBD1 matches at 7 bases. This sequence was found in an elderly woman with COVID-19, enrolled during active disease. This chain's CDR3 is CASSFGQVSYEQYF. The CDR3, as DNA: TGCGCCAGCAGCTTCGGACAGGTGAGCTACGAGCAGTACTTC.